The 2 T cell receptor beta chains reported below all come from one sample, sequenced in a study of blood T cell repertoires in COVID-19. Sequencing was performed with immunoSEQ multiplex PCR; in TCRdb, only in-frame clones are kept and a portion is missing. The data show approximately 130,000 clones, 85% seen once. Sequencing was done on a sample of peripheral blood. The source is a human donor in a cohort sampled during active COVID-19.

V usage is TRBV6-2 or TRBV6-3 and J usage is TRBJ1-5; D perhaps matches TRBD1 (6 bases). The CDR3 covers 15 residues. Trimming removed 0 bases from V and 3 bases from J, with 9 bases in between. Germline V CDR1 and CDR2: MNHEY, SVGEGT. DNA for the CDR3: TGTGCCAGCAGTTACTCAGGGGGATTCAATCAGCCCCAGCATTTT. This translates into CASSYSGGFNQPQHF.

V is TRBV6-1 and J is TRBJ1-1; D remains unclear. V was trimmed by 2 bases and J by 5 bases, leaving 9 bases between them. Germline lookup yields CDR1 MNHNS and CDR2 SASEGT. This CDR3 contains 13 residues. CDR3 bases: TGTGCCAGCAGTGAACGTCCCCGGACTGAAGCTTTCTTT. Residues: CASSERPRTEAFF.